This TCR beta chain was identified in a study of graft-versus-host responses after intestinal transplantation. Profiled with immunoSEQ multiplex PCR; TCRdb holds only in-frame clones, not every one. The profile shows roughly 50,000 clones, 91% of them singletons. The CDR3 runs to 18 residues. The ends lost 2 bases at V and 0 bases at J; junction bases unmatched: 4. Germline-derived CDR1 and CDR2 are SGDLS and YYNGEE. The chain is built from TRBV9 and TRBJ1-6, with 11 bases lining up with TRBD1. This specimen was PBMCs, taken around 95 weeks after intestinal transplant. This receptor was taken from a human patient who received an intestinal transplant, so some T cells may come from the graft donor. CDR3 protein: CASSVRDRGFSYNSPLHF. CDR3 bases: TGTGCCAGCAGCGTGAGGGACAGGGGGTTCTCCTATAATTCACCCCTCCACTTT.